This T cell receptor (beta chain) was identified during a study of preoperative IRX-2 immunotherapy in early breast cancer. Sample treatment: preoperative locoregional IRX-2 cytokine immunotherapy. Patients received preoperative, locoregional IRX-2 cytokine immunotherapy in a phase Ib study. Clones were read by immunoSEQ multiplex PCR, and TCRdb kept only the in-frame ones, dropping some. Here the sample spans over 25,000 clones, 81% being singletons. The V end was cut by 5 bases, the J end by 7 bases, with 20 bases between. Germline values: CDR1 LNHDA, CDR2 SQIVND (reference sequence). The CDR3 sequence is 15 residues long.

V gene TRBV19 combines with J gene TRBJ1-2; TRBD1 is a possible D gene (5 bases). The sequence was obtained from a human donor with breast cancer. The specimen was lymph node tissue, collected after IRX-2 immunotherapy. CDR3 sequence (DNA): TGTGCCAGTAGTCCCCCGTGGCAGGGTACTTCTGGCTACACCTTC. Its protein product is CASSPPWQGTSGYTF.